These 5 T cell receptor beta chains were all obtained from the same sample, sequenced in a study of tumor and adjacent non-tumor tissue in lung cancer. No cell sorting was done before RNA was extracted from the tissue. The library came from three nested PCR rounds adapted from ARM-PCR protocols. TCRdb reprocessed the multiplex PCR reads via MiXCR and lists one record per CDR3 protein. The sample lists 75,000 to 80,000 distinct CDR3 sequences; roughly 80% were seen once. The sample comprised lung tumor tissue. Receptors originate from a woman aged 45-59 years with non-small cell lung cancer.

As to this clonotype: Compared with germline, one end of the junction differs, possibly owing to a read error. The V call is TRBV20-1, the J call TRBJ2-7, with 8 nucleotides matching TRBD1. The V gene's germline CDR1 is DFQATT and CDR2 SNEGSKA (reference sequence). CDR3 length: 13 residues. The DNA of the CDR3 is TGCAGTGCTGCAAGGACAGGGAGCCACGAGCAGAACTTC. Its protein product is CSAARTGSHEQNF.

The chain combines TRBV12-3 or TRBV12-4 with TRBJ1-1; 7 bases fit TRBD1. The CDR3 is made up of 16 amino acids. With V trimmed by 8 bases and J by 5 bases, 17 bases remained unmatched. Here the CDR3 reads CASGPGRQGPKTEAFF. CDR3 DNA: TGTGCCAGCGGTCCGGGTAGACAGGGTCCGAAAACTGAAGCTTTCTTT.

A remark on this clonotype: This CDR3 is missing its conserved last phenylalanine or tryptophan, likely due to a read error. The chain combines TRBV20-1 with TRBJ2-7; no definite D call. Germline CDR1 reads DFQATT; CDR2 reads SNEGSKA (reference sequence). The CDR3 runs 15 residues. The CDR3 DNA reads TGCAGTGCTAAATCAATCGAGCGACCCCCCTACGATCAGTACATC. It specifies CSAKSIERPPYDQYI.

This clonotype was detected only a few times. Since a much larger clone is just one base distant, this may be a read error. The chain employs TRBV24-1 and TRBJ2-1; TRBD2 agrees at 8 bases. The V gene's germline CDR1 is KGHDR and CDR2 SFDVKD. This CDR3 has 15 amino acids. The CDR3 DNA follows: TGTGCCACCAGTGACCCTGGACTAGCTTTCAATGAGCAGCTCTTC. Translating gives CATSDPGLAFNEQLF.

Comments on this clonotype: This sequence may be a read error, since a much larger clone differs from it by one base. The rearrangement uses TRBV7-8 and TRBJ1-5, with D possibly matching TRBD1 (5 bases). In germline, CDR1 is SGHVS, CDR2 FQNEAQ. The CDR3 loop spans 13 amino acids. CDR3 in DNA: TGTGCCAGCAGCTTAGGGAGGGACCAGCTCCAGCATTTT. Its translation: CASSLGRDQLQHF.